Presented here are 19 T cell receptor beta chains from one specimen sequenced in a study of T cells in Graves' hyperthyroidism and ophthalmopathy. From RNA transcripts, TCR beta CDR3 regions were amplified. Initially, a first-round RT-PCR of the TCR CDR3 employed the HTBI primer set. TCRdb processed the multiplex PCR reads anew with MiXCR; each CDR3 protein has one entry. The table has about 590,000 distinct CDR3 sequences, 15% to 18% seen once. Material for sequencing was blood. The source of these receptors is a woman aged 25 to 39 with Graves' hyperthyroidism.

V is TRBV6-1 and J is TRBJ1-2, with D possibly matching TRBD1 (5 bases). The CDR3 sequence is 14 residues long. The germline V and J ends were trimmed by 6 bases and 1 base, with 12 bases remaining between them. Per germline, CDR1 MNHNS and CDR2 SASEGT. Written as DNA, the CDR3 is TGTGCCAGCAGCTCGACAGAAAATAACTATGGCTACACCTTC. This sequence encodes CASSSTENNYGYTF.

This clonotype was seen only a few times. The chain employs TRBV18 and TRBJ2-7, with 8 bases lining up with TRBD1. Unmatched junction bases numbered 4, after V lost 3 bases and J lost 0 bases. Looked up from germline, CDR1 is KGHSH and CDR2 is LQKENI. The CDR3 runs to 15 residues. CDR3 sequence reads: CASSPDRGHSYEQYF. As DNA, the CDR3 is TGTGCCAGCTCACCTGACAGGGGCCACTCCTACGAGCAGTACTTC.

The chain links TRBV3-1 to TRBJ2-5; 7 bases are a match to TRBD1. The CDR3 loop spans 16 amino acids. V lost 3 bases and J lost 2; bases outside the gene matches: 9. CDR1 and CDR2 (germline): LGHDT, YNNKEL (reference sequence). DNA of the CDR3: TGTGCCAGCAGCCACCCACACAGGGGTAGGCAAGAGACCCAGTACTTC. Residues: CASSHPHRGRQETQYF.

This clonotype has at least ten counts. The CDR3 bases are TGCGCCAGCACCTTAGCGGGAGGAGGCGAGCAGTTCTTC. The encoded protein is CASTLAGGGEQFF. This rearrangement joins TRBV5-1 to TRBJ2-1; TRBD2 aligns across 10 bases. V shed 6 bases, J shed 10 bases, and the junction held 7 bases outside the gene matches. Germline V CDR1 and CDR2: SGHRS, YFSETQ. This CDR3 has 13 amino acids.

The rearrangement uses TRBV6-1 and TRBJ2-1; possible D gene TRBD2, 6 bases. The length of the CDR3 is 16 residues. V gave up 4 bases and J gave up 0 bases, with 13 bases separating them. CDR1 is MNHNS, CDR2 SASEGT, per germline. The CDR3 nucleotides are TGTGCCAGCAGTGTGGTAGCGGTCAGCTCCTACAATGAGCAGTTCTTC. Protein product: CASSVVAVSSYNEQFF.

In its sample, this clonotype was seen many times. The chain carries TRBV5-6 and TRBJ1-4, with TRBD1 identical over 9 bases. The CDR3 loop spans 16 amino acids. CDR1 SGHDT and CDR2 YYEEEE come from the germline V gene. V shed 0 bases and J 2 bases; nucleotides not matched to a gene: 2. CDR3 nucleotides: TGTGCCAGCAGCTTGGACAGGGGGCGGACTAATGAAAAACTGTTTTTT. It translates to CASSLDRGRTNEKLFF.

The CDR3 region is CASSYSLTSGNTGELFF. The DNA of the CDR3 is TGTGCCAGCAGTTACTCCTTAACTAGCGGAAACACCGGGGAGCTGTTTTTT. The chain recombines TRBV6-6 with TRBJ2-2, with 8 bases fitting TRBD2. The CDR3 totals 17 residues. Trimming took 0 bases from V and 2 from J; bases not matched to a gene: 5. The germline gives CDR1 MNHNY, CDR2 SVGAGI (reference sequence).

This clonotype has a count of ten or more. The chain links TRBV7-9 to TRBJ2-7; D not resolved. Trimming stripped 0 bases from V and 3 bases from J, with 9 bases between. The V gene's germline CDR1 is SEHNR and CDR2 FQNEAQ (reference sequence). The CDR3 runs to 14 residues. The CDR3 sequence is CASSLADRDYEQYF. In DNA, the CDR3 is TGTGCCAGCAGCTTAGCAGACCGCGACTACGAGCAGTACTTC.

Ten or more counts support this clonotype. Here the CDR3 reads CASSLAFPASEQYF. As DNA, the CDR3 is TGTGCCAGCAGCTTAGCGTTTCCGGCTTCCGAGCAGTACTTC. The chain carries TRBV7-2 and TRBJ2-7; D gene uncertain. Germline V gene data show CDR1 as SGHTA and CDR2 as FQGNSA. Trimming cost V 0 bases and J 6 bases, with 12 bases left between them. This CDR3 is built from 14 residues.

In this sample, this clonotype turned up a few times. The gene calls are TRBV20-1 and TRBJ2-1; 11 nucleotides agree with TRBD2. Germline V gene sequence: CDR1 DFQATT, CDR2 SNEGSKA (reference sequence). CDR3 size: 15 residues. V gave up 5 bases and J gave up 5 bases; unmatched junction bases: 8. The CDR3 DNA reads TGCAGTGCTTTGCCCGGGACTAGCGGCGACAATGAGCAGTTCTTC. Translating it yields CSALPGTSGDNEQFF.

This clonotype was counted ten times or more. This chain links TRBV7-9 with TRBJ2-3; the D gene is possibly TRBD2 (5 bases). CDR1 is SEHNR and CDR2 is FQNEAQ in the germline V gene (reference sequence). V shed 5 bases and J shed 2 bases, with 11 bases lying between them. The CDR3 consists of 14 residues. As DNA, the CDR3 is TGTGCCAGCAGCCGCCTAGCAGACACAGATACGCAGTATTTT. Protein product: CASSRLADTDTQYF.

The rearrangement links TRBV5-1 to TRBJ1-2; D gene unclear. Germline V gene data show CDR1 as SGHRS and CDR2 as YFSETQ. This CDR3 spans 16 amino acids. V lost 0 bases, J lost 5 bases, and 17 bases lay in between. CDR3 loop: CASSLVGWLGVYGYTF. The CDR3 nucleotides are TGCGCCAGCAGCTTGGTCGGGTGGTTAGGAGTTTATGGCTACACCTTC. Supplemented by reference TRBV5-1 and TRBJ1-2, the full variable domain reads KAGVTQTPRYLIKTRGQQVTLSCSPISGHRSVSWYQQTPGQGLQFLFEYFSETQRNKGNFPGRFSGRQFSNSRSEMNVSTLELGDSALYLCASSLVGWLGVYGYTFGSGTRLTVV.

This clonotype was seen ten or more times. The rearrangement uses TRBV29-1 and TRBJ1-1; 9 nucleotides match TRBD1. The junction had 5 bases not matched to a gene; V was cut back by 5 bases and J by 4 bases. The germline gives CDR1 SQVTM, CDR2 ANQGSEA. The CDR3 length is 13 residues. CDR3: CSVRGQGGTEAFF. DNA for the CDR3: TGCAGCGTTCGGGGACAGGGTGGCACTGAAGCTTTCTTT.

This sequence joins TRBV6-2 or TRBV6-3 and TRBJ1-2; weak D call: TRBD1 (5 bases). The CDR3 runs 13 residues. Trimming removed 2 bases from V and 2 bases from J, with 6 bases in between. Germline assignment: CDR1 MNHEY and CDR2 SVGEGT. The CDR3 DNA is TGTGCCAGCAGTTACCCAGGGAACTATGGCTACACCTTC. Its translation: CASSYPGNYGYTF.

This clonotype was seen only a few times. The chain recombines TRBV28 with TRBJ1-4, with D unclear. CDR3 length: 13 residues. Between the trimmed V and J ends, which lost 10 bases and 0 bases, there was a span of 9 bases. Germline V CDR1 and CDR2: MDHEN, SYDVKM. CDR3 coding DNA: TGTGCCACAAGATCTGCAACTAATGAAAAACTGTTTTTT. Translated, it gives CATRSATNEKLFF.

This clonotype has more than one count but fewer than ten. The CDR3 sequence is CASSFFVYAETNTEAFF. The DNA for the CDR3 is TGTGCCAGCAGCTTCTTTGTTTATGCAGAAACCAACACTGAAGCTTTCTTT. J is TRBJ1-1 and V is TRBV5-5; no definite D call. The V gene's germline CDR1 is SGHKS and CDR2 YYEKEE (reference sequence). The CDR3 length is 17 residues. The V end was cut by 2 bases, the J end by 2 bases, with 19 bases between.

There are a few counts of this clonotype. This chain joins TRBV7-9 and TRBJ2-2, with D possibly TRBD2 on 5 matching bases. This CDR3 is built from 18 residues. Per germline, CDR1 SEHNR and CDR2 FQNEAQ (reference sequence). The ends were cut back, 1 base at V and 4 bases at J, with 19 bases in the middle. CDR3 protein: CASSLVGSVMIFTGELFF. In DNA form, the CDR3 reads TGTGCCAGCAGCTTAGTGGGGAGCGTGATGATTTTCACCGGGGAGCTGTTTTTT.

The chain joins TRBV7-3 to TRBJ2-6; 8 bases agree with TRBD2. The CDR3 length is 16 residues. Looked up from germline, CDR1 is SGHTA and CDR2 is FQGTGA. The ends lost 6 bases at V and 3 bases at J; junction bases unmatched: 7. CDR3 nucleotides: TGTGCCAGCAGGGCCGGGGGGGCCCGTGGGGCCAACGTCCTGACTTTC. This sequence encodes CASRAGGARGANVLTF. The full variable domain, completed using reference TRBV7-3 and TRBJ2-6, is GAGVSQTPSNKVTEKGKYVELRCDPISGHTALYWYRQSLGQGPEFLIYFQGTGAADDSGLPNDRFFAVRPEGSVSTLKIQRTERGDSAVYLCASRAGGARGANVLTFGAGSRLTVL.

Comments on this clonotype: A read error is possible here, since a much larger clone lies one base away. The V and J genes are TRBV7-2 and TRBJ2-5; tentatively, D is TRBD2 (5 bases). V dropped 5 bases and J dropped 0 bases, with 22 bases sitting between them. This CDR3 is built from 18 residues. Per germline, CDR1 SGHTA and CDR2 FQGNSA. The CDR3 DNA follows: TGTGCCAGCAGCCCGGCCTATGGAAAAGCGGCGCACCAAGAGACCCAGTACTTC. Translated, it gives CASSPAYGKAAHQETQYF.